One and the same sample provided the 26 T cell receptor beta chains below, sequenced in a study of metastatic and nonmetastatic thyroid tumors. Among the patients, none had received any treatment before thyroid surgery. TCRdb re-clonotyped the PCR reads through MiXCR. Among about 33,000 clones listed, roughly a sixth were seen once. The specimen sequenced was blood. Receptors were obtained from a male donor with papillary thyroid cancer or a benign thyroid nodule (not recorded which). Some clones in this sample may be carry-over from other donors' samples.

The rearrangement joins TRBV19 to TRBJ1-1; D is uncertain. Germline loops: CDR1 LNHDA, CDR2 SQIVND (reference sequence). This CDR3 is built from 15 residues. This chain's CDR3 is CTNIKLDTPNTEAFF. CDR3 bases: TGTACCAACATTAAACTTGACACGCCGAACACTGAAGCTTTCTTT.

About this clone itself: A read error may account for a junction end that differs from germline. V and J are TRBV20-1 and TRBJ2-1, with 11 positions matching TRBD2. CDR1 DFQATT and CDR2 SNEGSKA come from the germline V gene (reference sequence). The CDR3 runs to 14 residues. CDR3 sequence reads: CIARGGTSGNEQFF. CDR3 in DNA: TGCATTGCTAGAGGGGGGACTAGCGGCAATGAGCAGTTCTTC.

The gene calls are TRBV24-1 and TRBJ2-3, with TRBD1 matching 9 bases. Germline lookup yields CDR1 KGHDR and CDR2 SFDVKD. J gave up 4 bases and V 4 bases, and 8 bases lay outside the gene matches. The CDR3 runs to 16 residues. For the CDR3, the DNA is TGTGCCACCAGTGACCACGGGACAGGGAGCGCAGATACGCAGTATTTT. The encoded protein is CATSDHGTGSADTQYF.

This clone turned up a few times. This chain connects TRBV28 to TRBJ1-1, with D tentatively TRBD1 (6 bases). The CDR3 sequence is 15 residues long. Germline CDR1 and CDR2: MDHEN and SYDVKM. Deletions cut 3 bases from V and 4 bases from J, with 15 bases between. CDR3 nucleotides: TGTGCCAGCAGTTTTTCAGGGTTGGGGGCCACTGAAGCTTTCTTT. This encodes CASSFSGLGATEAFF.

DNA for the CDR3: TGTGCCAGCAGTTCAAAGGGTACATATGGCTACACCTTC. Protein product: CASSSKGTYGYTF. This chain links TRBV28 with TRBJ1-2; no clear D. The CDR3 runs to 13 residues. The germline V gene encodes CDR1 MDHEN and CDR2 SYDVKM. V lost 4 bases, J lost 5 bases, and 11 bases lay in between.

The chain uses TRBV28 and TRBJ2-2; D is undetermined. Germline V gene data show CDR1 as MDHEN and CDR2 as SYDVKM. Deletions cut 10 bases from V and 4 bases from J, with 16 bases between. The CDR3 length is 14 residues. The CDR3 DNA is TGTGCCATCCAAAGGGCAGCTACCACCGGGGAGCTGTTTTTT. Its protein is CAIQRAATTGELFF.

This clone was recorded at least ten times. The gene calls are TRBV2 and TRBJ1-5; unclear D gene. The germline V and J ends were trimmed by 7 bases and 4 bases, with 11 bases remaining between them. This CDR3 region has 13 residues. From germline, CDR1 is SNHLY and CDR2 FYNNEI. The CDR3 nucleotides read TGTGCCAGCACCTGGACGGAGAATCAGCCCCAGCATTTT. Residues: CASTWTENQPQHF.

Relative to its sample, this clone is hyperexpanded. This chain links TRBV6-1 with TRBJ1-6; D might be TRBD1 (5 bases). The CDR3 has 16 amino acids. The germline gives CDR1 MNHNS, CDR2 SASEGT. Trimming shortened V by 5 bases and J by 3 bases, and 14 bases separated the two germline ends. For the CDR3, the DNA is TGTGCCAGCAGTTTAAGACAGCTCCTCTATAATTCACCCCTCCACTTT. Protein: CASSLRQLLYNSPLHF.

The chain recombines TRBV15 with TRBJ2-7; a possible D gene is TRBD1 (6 bases). In germline, CDR1 is LNHNV, CDR2 YYDKDF (reference sequence). V was shortened by 0 bases and J by 2 bases, with 11 bases between the two germline ends. This CDR3 contains 15 residues. CDR3 in amino acids: CATSRDPPGAYEQYF. CDR3 sequence (DNA): TGTGCCACCAGCAGAGACCCCCCAGGGGCCTACGAGCAGTACTTC.

The V call is TRBV20-1, the J call TRBJ2-7; D unclear. This CDR3 has 14 amino acids. Per germline, CDR1 DFQATT and CDR2 SNEGSKA (reference sequence). V lost 7 bases to trimming and J lost 2 bases, with 18 bases between them. The CDR3 DNA is TGCAGTGATAGTAAGGACGGTCGGGCCTACGAGCAGTACTTC. It codes for CSDSKDGRAYEQYF.

This clone was picked up a small number of times. Given a much more abundant clone one base away, this may be a read error. The same CDR3 also results from other DNA sequences found in this sample. The chain combines TRBV20-1 with TRBJ1-5; perhaps TRBD1 as D (5 bases). V lost 1 base and J 2 bases, leaving 15 bases between the germline ends. From germline, CDR1 is DFQATT and CDR2 SNEGSKA (reference sequence). This CDR3 is built from 16 residues. Here the CDR3 DNA reads TGCAGTGCTAGAGGGGGGGTCCGGATAGGCAATCAGCCCCAGCATTTT. It translates to CSARGGVRIGNQPQHF.

This clone has at least ten counts. This chain uses TRBV27 with TRBJ2-5, with D possibly being TRBD2 (5 bases). The CDR3 covers 12 residues. With 7 bases removed from V and 7 bases from J, the gap between germline ends came to 13 bases. Germline V gives CDR1 MNHEY, CDR2 SMNVEV (reference sequence). As DNA, the CDR3 is TGTGCCAGCAAATCGGCCGGAGGGACCCAGTACTTC. It codes for CASKSAGGTQYF.

This clone showed up many times. The chain links TRBV7-8 to TRBJ1-1, with 9 nucleotides matching TRBD1. Germline loops: CDR1 SGHVS, CDR2 FQNEAQ. V was clipped by 4 bases and J by 5 bases; unmatched bases: 5. There are 14 residues in the CDR3. Here the CDR3 DNA reads TGTGCCAGCAGCTGGAGGACAGGGGTAACTGAAGCTTTCTTT. As protein: CASSWRTGVTEAFF.

This clone has ten or more counts. The chain uses TRBV2 and TRBJ1-2, with no clear D. The germline CDR1 and CDR2 sequences are SNHLY and FYNNEI. The CDR3 runs to 11 residues. V shed 6 bases and J shed 8 bases, with 10 bases lying between them. Here the CDR3 DNA reads TGTGCCAGCAGGTCTGACGGGGGCTACACCTTC. It is translated as CASRSDGGYTF.

This chain uses TRBV28 with TRBJ2-2, with 8 bases aligning to TRBD2. The length of the CDR3 is 18 residues. Germline assignment: CDR1 MDHEN and CDR2 SYDVKM. Trimming removed 2 bases from V and 5 bases from J; junction bases left unmatched: 13. The CDR3 is CASSLGGSWSSGTGELFF. Here the CDR3 DNA reads TGTGCCAGCAGTTTAGGCGGGAGCTGGTCTAGCGGGACCGGGGAGCTGTTTTTT.

This clone was detected ten times or more. This chain joins TRBV28 and TRBJ1-2, with a tentative D call TRBD1 (5 bases). V was shortened by 7 bases and J by 8 bases, with 17 bases between the two germline ends. CDR3 size: 13 residues. Per the germline V gene, CDR1 is MDHEN and CDR2 is SYDVKM. The CDR3 spells CASTIDSRRGYTF. CDR3 coding DNA: TGTGCCAGCACTATAGACAGTCGGCGCGGCTACACCTTC.

This clone was seen repeatedly, ten times or more. The chain is built from TRBV5-1 and TRBJ1-3; TRBD1 aligns across 7 bases. The CDR3 runs 17 residues. V gave up 0 bases and J gave up 0 bases; unmatched junction bases: 6. The germline V gene has CDR1 SGHRS and CDR2 YFSETQ. The CDR3 DNA sequence: TGCGCCAGCAGCTTGGTAATGGGACAGTCCTCTGGAAACACCATATATTTT. Encoded protein: CASSLVMGQSSGNTIYF.

By sample share, this clone is medium-sized. This rearrangement joins TRBV6-1 to TRBJ1-6; the D is unclear. The CDR3 covers 13 residues. CDR1 MNHNS and CDR2 SASEGT come from the germline V gene. V lost 5 bases and J 5 bases, leaving 7 bases between the germline ends. This CDR3 is CASSYLDNSPLHF. The DNA of the CDR3 is TGTGCCAGCAGTTATTTGGATAATTCACCCCTCCACTTT.

This clone appeared many times. The V and J genes are TRBV28 and TRBJ1-1, with TRBD1 matching 9 bases. V gave up 7 bases and J gave up 0 bases; unmatched junction bases: 12. This CDR3 spans 17 amino acids. The germline CDR1 and CDR2 sequences are MDHEN and SYDVKM. CDR3 DNA: TGTGCCAGCATTCCGGGACAGGGCATTGCTATGAACACTGAAGCTTTCTTT. This encodes CASIPGQGIAMNTEAFF.

In this sample, this clone turned up a few times. The genes are TRBV28 and TRBJ1-3; D gene unclear. The germline V and J ends were trimmed by 7 bases and 0 bases, with 13 bases remaining between them. Germline values: CDR1 MDHEN, CDR2 SYDVKM. CDR3 length equals 15 residues. In DNA, the CDR3 is TGTGCCAGCACCAGGCCGGGTCTCTCTGGAAACACCATATATTTT. The encoded protein is CASTRPGLSGNTIYF.

This clone was counted ten times or more. The chain uses TRBV19 and TRBJ1-6; D gene uncertain. Trimming cost V 5 bases and J 5 bases, with 13 bases left between them. Germline CDR1 reads LNHDA; CDR2 reads SQIVND (reference sequence). The CDR3 is 15 residues long. CDR3 DNA: TGTGCCAGTAGTTTTGGGGATTTTGATAATTCACCCCTCCACTTT. Its translation is CASSFGDFDNSPLHF.

There are many counts of this clone. This chain links TRBV4-3 with TRBJ2-7; D unresolved. Germline CDR1 is LGHNA and CDR2 is YSLEER. This CDR3 has 15 amino acids. V was shortened by 4 bases and J by 4 bases, with 17 bases between the two germline ends. CDR3 in DNA: TGCGCCAGCAGCCTCCTTAAGGGCGGAACATACGAGCAGTACTTC. Protein product: CASSLLKGGTYEQYF.

This clone was observed at least ten times. This chain uses TRBV28 with TRBJ1-5, with no clear D. CDR3 length equals 15 residues. Trimming removed 2 bases from V and 4 bases from J, with 12 bases in between. Germline V gives CDR1 MDHEN, CDR2 SYDVKM. This CDR3 is CASSLRWLRNQPQHF. CDR3 DNA sequence: TGTGCCAGCAGTTTAAGGTGGTTACGGAATCAGCCCCAGCATTTT.

This clone was seen ten or more times. The chain combines TRBV18 with TRBJ2-3, with 7 bases matching TRBD1. Germline trimming cut 6 bases from V and 1 base from J; bases unmatched to any gene: 10. Germline CDR1 reads KGHSH; CDR2 reads LQKENI. This CDR3 region has 16 residues. The CDR3 DNA follows: TGTGCCAGCTCCCTAGACAGGGCCGGGGGCACAGATACGCAGTATTTT. The encoded protein is CASSLDRAGGTDTQYF.

This clone was seen a single time. The V call is TRBV11-2, the J call TRBJ2-1; no clear D gene. This CDR3 is 11 amino acids long. Per the germline V gene, CDR1 is SGHAT and CDR2 is FQNNGV. Trimming pared 5 bases from V and 6 bases from J, leaving 5 bases between. The CDR3 nucleotides read TGTGCCAGCAGCATCGCCAATGAGCAGTTCTTC. It codes for CASSIANEQFF. Full variable domain (remainder filled in from reference TRBV11-2 and TRBJ2-1): EAGVAQSPRYKIIEKRQSVAFWCNPISGHATLYWYQQILGQGPKLLIQFQNNGVVDDSQLPKDRFSAERLKGVDSTLKIQPAKLEDSAVYLCASSIANEQFFGPGTRLTVL.

The chain carries TRBV2 and TRBJ2-7; D might be TRBD1 (6 bases). V shed 2 bases and J shed 8 bases, with 25 bases lying between them. Germline-derived CDR1 and CDR2 are SNHLY and FYNNEI. This CDR3 has 17 amino acids. The CDR3 region is CASSERLLGGTRVQQYF. CDR3 coding DNA: TGTGCCAGCAGTGAAAGGTTATTAGGGGGTACTAGAGTCCAGCAGTACTTC.